This T cell receptor (beta chain) originates from a study of CD4 T cells in relation to SARS-CoV-2 and coronaviruses. Germline assignment: CDR1 SGHTA and CDR2 FQGNSA. The CDR3 is 17 amino acids. The germline V and J ends were trimmed by 5 bases and 2 bases, with 20 bases remaining between them. CD4+ T cells from unexposed donors were obtained before the COVID-19 pandemic (2011-2018). CD4+ T cells were isolated from the cells after roughly 11 days of culture. As cell numbers allowed, unexposed-donor CD4+ T cells faced SARS-CoV-2 S/N and four cold-coronavirus spikes. Approximately 2 million PBMCs per well were cultured with about 9.4 IU/ml IL-2. In the case of this clone: Its specificity is unknown.

TCRdb's copy holds only in-frame clones and misses some; the assay was immunoSEQ multiplex PCR. The top ten hold about a quarter of the sample, which has about 18,000 clones, around three quarters seen once. Study observations and caveats: Around 60% of donors had memory CD4+ clonotypes crossrecognizing SARS-CoV-2 and common cold coronavirus spike.

This rearrangement joins TRBV7-2 to TRBJ2-3, with D maybe TRBD2 (7 bases). This TCR derives from a human donor in good health. The sample taken for sequencing was CD4+ T cells from PBMCs, cultured in vitro. The CDR3 DNA sequence: TGTGCCAGCAGCCCGAGAGGACTAGGGGGATACACAGATACGCAGTATTTT. This gives the protein CASSPRGLGGYTDTQYF.